A single T cell receptor (beta chain) is shown here with its context. The data originate from a study of identical twins. TCRdb independently ran MiXCR on the 5' RACE reads; one entry per CDR3 protein. The sample has 1.5 million to 2 million distinct CDR3 sequences, about 30% seen once; the top ten hold under 0.35%. The germline CDR1 and CDR2 sequences are KGHDR and SFDVKD. The J segment lost 7 bases and the V segment lost 9 bases, leaving 8 bases of the junction unmatched. The CDR3 is 13 amino acids. The clonotype originates from a newborn girl in good health. V is TRBV24-1 and J is TRBJ2-1; 7 bases line up with TRBD2. Sequences were obtained from cord blood. The CDR3, as DNA: TGTGCCACCGCGGAGGGCGGGAGAAATGAGCAGTTCTTC. Translation gives CATAEGGRNEQFF.